This is a list of T cell receptor beta chains from one sample in a study of blood T cells in healthy people across ages. MiXCR, run by TCRdb on the 5' RACE reads, gives a single entry per CDR3 protein. The data hold some 550,000 distinct CDR3 sequences, with around 48% observed a single time. The source material was blood. The receptors come from a man older than 75 in good health. Both conserved end residues are part of each CDR3. The D gene is left open where the match is weak. Size values are once, few and many counts, or a class for expanded clones, and some rows have none.

j_call | v_call | d_call | clone_size | cdr3_aa | cdr3_nt
TRBJ2-5 | TRBV15 | TRBD2 | NA | CATSRDLTSGRASEQYF | TGTGCCACCAGCAGAGACCTGACTAGCGGGAGGGCAAGTGAGCAGTACTTC
TRBJ2-1 | TRBV20-1 | NA | NA | CSARIKNEQFF | TGCAGTGCCAGAATTAAGAATGAGCAGTTCTTC
TRBJ2-1 | TRBV27 | NA | many | CASSSTEYNEQFF | TGTGCCAGCAGTTCGACAGAATACAATGAGCAGTTCTTC
TRBJ2-4 | TRBV7-2 | NA | once | CASSAPGTPMREQYF | TGTGCCAGCAGCGCCCCCGGGACACCCATGAGGGAGCAGTACTTC
TRBJ2-5 | TRBV2 | NA | few | CASSDLQGSKETQYF | TGTGCCAGCAGTGACCTACAGGGATCGAAGGAGACCCAGTACTTC
TRBJ2-1 | TRBV7-3 | NA | NA | CASSLTGGTVKNEQFF | TGTGCCAGCAGCTTAACGGGAGGGACAGTGAAGAATGAGCAGTTCTTC
TRBJ2-3 | TRBV25-1 | NA | few | CASRRAGTDTQYF | TGTGCCAGCAGGAGGGCGGGCACAGATACGCAGTATTTT
TRBJ2-2 | TRBV7-2 | TRBD2 | NA | CVSSLIAGNTGELFF | TGTGTCAGCAGCTTAATAGCGGGTAACACCGGGGAGCTGTTTTTT
TRBJ1-2 | TRBV7-2 | NA | few | CASSPMYGYTF | TGTGCCAGCAGCCCAATGTATGGCTACACCTTC
TRBJ2-5 | TRBV5-1 | NA | few | CASSGTGLETQYF | TGCGCCAGCAGTGGGACCGGATTAGAGACCCAGTACTTC
TRBJ2-5 | TRBV28 | TRBD1 | NA | CASSPGTGGGLEQYF | TGTGCCAGCAGTCCTGGGACAGGGGGAGGTTTGGAGCAGTACTTC
TRBJ2-5 | TRBV5-1 | NA | NA | CAGRVQETQYF | TGCGCCGGCAGAGTGCAAGAGACCCAGTACTTC
TRBJ1-5 | TRBV20-1 | TRBD1 | few | CSARGTAYQPQHF | TGCAGTGCTAGGGGGACAGCTTATCAGCCCCAGCATTTT
TRBJ2-5 | TRBV6-2/TRBV6-3 | NA | NA | CASSETYTQYF | TGTGCCAGCAGTGAGACTTACACGCAGTACTTC
TRBJ2-5 | TRBV25-1 | NA | once | CASSEQSRQETQYF | TGTGCCAGCAGTGAACAATCACGCCAAGAGACCCAGTACTTC
TRBJ2-5 | TRBV4-1 | NA | NA | CASSQDPTGGTQYF | TGCGCCAGCAGCCAAGACCCAACTGGAGGGACCCAGTACTTC
TRBJ2-3 | TRBV7-2 | TRBD2 | NA | CTSSLASLAGGPRTDTQYF | TGTACCAGCAGCTTAGCGTCGCTAGCGGGAGGGCCGAGAACAGATACGCAGTATTTT
TRBJ2-7 | TRBV7-3 | TRBD2 | NA | CASSLTKTSGTYEQYF | TGTGCCAGCAGCTTAACAAAGACTAGCGGAACCTACGAGCAGTACTTC
TRBJ2-1 | TRBV28 | NA | NA | CASSPRRGLDSGEQFF | TGTGCCAGCAGCCCAAGGCGGGGACTCGACTCGGGTGAGCAGTTCTTC
TRBJ2-2 | TRBV7-9 | TRBD1 | NA | CASHTQGFDGELFF | TGTGCCAGCCATACACAGGGGTTCGACGGGGAGCTGTTTTTT
TRBJ2-2 | TRBV6-5 | TRBD1 | NA | CASSPSTGGGTGELFF | TGTGCCAGCAGTCCTTCGACAGGGGGCGGCACCGGGGAGCTGTTTTTT
TRBJ2-5 | TRBV6-5 | TRBD2 | NA | CASSTPTSGGQETQYF | TGTGCCAGCAGTACCCCGACTAGCGGGGGCCAAGAGACCCAGTACTTC